What follows is one TCR beta chain and its context. The sample is drawn from a study of cytotoxic CD8 clonotypes in ibrutinib-treated CLL. For the study at large: Patient counts were over 9 relapsed/refractory, some 16 treatment-naive and 17 to 18 IGHV unmutated.

Deep sequencing aimed at 1 in 200,000 to 1 in 1 million T cells' resolution. Sequencing used immunoSEQ multiplex PCR; TCRdb keeps in-frame clones, though not all of them. Among roughly 97,000 clones listed, roughly 80% were seen once. Investigators sourced 1.5 to 2.5 micrograms of genomic DNA from cryopreserved PBMCs for TCR beta libraries. Germline CDR1 and CDR2: SGHNT and YYREEE (reference sequence). Trimming pared 0 bases from V and 0 bases from J, leaving 7 bases between. This CDR3 is 14 amino acids long. This sequence originates from a human donor with chronic lymphocytic leukemia. The J gene is TRBJ2-7, the V gene TRBV5-4; D remains unclear. The sample was PBMCs, taken after 12 months of ibrutinib treatment. The CDR3 nucleotides are TGTGCCAGCAGCTTGGAGGTAAGCTCCTACGAGCAGTACTTC. Its translation: CASSLEVSSYEQYF.